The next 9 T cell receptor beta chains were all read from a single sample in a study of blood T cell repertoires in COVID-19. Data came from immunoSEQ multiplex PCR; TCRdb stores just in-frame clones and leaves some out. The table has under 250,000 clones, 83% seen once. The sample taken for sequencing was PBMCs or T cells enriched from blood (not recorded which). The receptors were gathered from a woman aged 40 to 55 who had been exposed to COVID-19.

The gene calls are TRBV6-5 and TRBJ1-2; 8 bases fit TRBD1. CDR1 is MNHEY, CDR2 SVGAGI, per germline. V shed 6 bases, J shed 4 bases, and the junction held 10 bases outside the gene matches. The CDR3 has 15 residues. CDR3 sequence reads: CASSPGGVFGYGYTF. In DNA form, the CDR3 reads TGTGCCAGCAGCCCAGGGGGCGTTTTCGGCTATGGCTACACCTTC.

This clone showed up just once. In DNA form, the CDR3 reads TGTGCCAGCAGTTTGGCGGCTGGAAACACCATATATTTT. Translated, it gives CASSLAAGNTIYF. This sequence joins TRBV12-3 or TRBV12-4 and TRBJ1-3; D is unresolved. There are 13 residues in the CDR3. The V end was cut by 3 bases, the J end by 2 bases, with 5 bases between.

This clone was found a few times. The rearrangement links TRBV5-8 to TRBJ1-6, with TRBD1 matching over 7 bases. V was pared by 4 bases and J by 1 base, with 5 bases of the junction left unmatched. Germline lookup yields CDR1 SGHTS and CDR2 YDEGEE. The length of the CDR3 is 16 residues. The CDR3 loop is CASSKRGQSYNSPLHF. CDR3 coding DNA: TGTGCCAGCAGCAAGAGGGGGCAATCCTATAATTCACCCCTCCACTTT.

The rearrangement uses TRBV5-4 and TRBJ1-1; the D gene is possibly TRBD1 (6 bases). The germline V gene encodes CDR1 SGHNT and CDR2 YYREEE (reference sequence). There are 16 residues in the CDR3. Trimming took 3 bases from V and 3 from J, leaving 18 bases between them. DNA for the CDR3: TGTGCCAGCAGCTCGGAACAGGGCCACGGGGACACTGAAGCTTTCTTT. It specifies CASSSEQGHGDTEAFF.

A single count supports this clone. The CDR3 reads CASSPLRPGRHSGANVLTF. Written as DNA, the CDR3 is TGTGCCAGCTCACCATTACGGCCAGGGCGTCATTCTGGGGCCAACGTCCTGACTTTC. The V and J genes are TRBV18 and TRBJ2-6, with a possible D match to TRBD1 (5 bases). The CDR3 is 19 residues long. Germline CDR1 is KGHSH and CDR2 is LQKENI. Trimming stripped 2 bases from V and 1 base from J, with 18 bases between. Full variable domain (rest looked up from reference TRBV18 and TRBJ2-6): NAGVMQNPRHLVRRRGQEARLRCSPMKGHSHVYWYRQLPEEGLKFMVYLQKENIIDESGMPKERFSAEFPKEGPSILRIQQVVRGDSAAYFCASSPLRPGRHSGANVLTFGAGSRLTVL.

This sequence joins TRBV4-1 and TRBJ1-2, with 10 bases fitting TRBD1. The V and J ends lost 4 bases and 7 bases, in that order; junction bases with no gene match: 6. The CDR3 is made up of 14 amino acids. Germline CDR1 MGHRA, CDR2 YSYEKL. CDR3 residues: CASSPERTGGGYTF. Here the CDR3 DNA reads TGCGCCAGCAGCCCTGAGAGGACAGGGGGTGGCTACACCTTC.

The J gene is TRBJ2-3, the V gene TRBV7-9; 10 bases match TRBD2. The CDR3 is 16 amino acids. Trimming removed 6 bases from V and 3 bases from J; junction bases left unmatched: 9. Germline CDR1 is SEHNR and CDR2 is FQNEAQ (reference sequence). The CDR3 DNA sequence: TGTGCCAGCAGTCGGCTCCCTAGCGGGGGTACAGATACGCAGTATTTT. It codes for CASSRLPSGGTDTQYF.

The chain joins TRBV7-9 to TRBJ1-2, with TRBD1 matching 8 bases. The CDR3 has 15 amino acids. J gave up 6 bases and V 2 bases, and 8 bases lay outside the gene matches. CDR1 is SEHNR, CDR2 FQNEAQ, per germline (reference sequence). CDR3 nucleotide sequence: TGTGCCAGCAGCTTATCCGCGACAGGGGACGATGGCTACACCTTC. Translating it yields CASSLSATGDDGYTF.

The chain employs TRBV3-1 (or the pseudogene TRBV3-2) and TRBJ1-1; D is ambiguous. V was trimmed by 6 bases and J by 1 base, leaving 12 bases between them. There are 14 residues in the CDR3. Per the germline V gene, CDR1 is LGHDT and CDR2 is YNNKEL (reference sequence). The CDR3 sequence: CASSPLRQNTEAFF. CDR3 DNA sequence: TGTGCCAGCAGTCCCCTTCGACAGAACACTGAAGCTTTCTTT.